This T cell receptor beta chain derives from a study of T cells in Graves' hyperthyroidism and ophthalmopathy. 10 ml fresh peripheral blood yielded the PBMCs. Amplified TCR beta CDR3 regions came from RNA transcripts. HTBI primers were employed in a first-round RT-PCR of the TCR CDR3. One entry per CDR3 protein results from TCRdb running MiXCR on the multiplex PCR reads. Of about 580,000 distinct CDR3 sequences in the sample, approximately 15% were seen once. This clonotype was detected many times. Antigen specificity is unknown. J was trimmed by 3 bases and V by 7 bases; bases with no gene match: 10. Germline CDR1 DFQATT, CDR2 SNEGSKA (reference sequence). This CDR3 has 15 amino acids. Overall study findings and caveats: Most thyroid clonotypes that were expanded above 0.001 also turned up in blood.

Sample: blood. The sequence derives from a young woman with Graves' hyperthyroidism that later progressed to Graves' ophthalmopathy. The chain couples TRBV20-1 to TRBJ2-7, with 12 bases aligning to TRBD2. The CDR3 sequence: CSVSLTSGSHYEQYF. DNA of the CDR3: TGCAGTGTAAGTCTGACTAGCGGGAGTCACTACGAGCAGTACTTC.